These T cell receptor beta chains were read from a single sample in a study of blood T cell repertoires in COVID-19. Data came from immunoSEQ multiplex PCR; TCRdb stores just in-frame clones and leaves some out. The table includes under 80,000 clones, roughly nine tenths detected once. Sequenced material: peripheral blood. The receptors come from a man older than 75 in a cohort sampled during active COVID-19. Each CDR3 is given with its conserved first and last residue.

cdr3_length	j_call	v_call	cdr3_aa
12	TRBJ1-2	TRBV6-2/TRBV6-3	CASSPDRGSYTF
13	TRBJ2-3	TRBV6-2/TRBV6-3	CASSPQAQDTQYF
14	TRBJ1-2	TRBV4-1	CASSQVGVGLGYTF
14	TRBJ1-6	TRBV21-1	CASSKVRQGSPLHF
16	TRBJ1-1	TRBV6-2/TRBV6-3	CASSYSIGQGSTEAFF
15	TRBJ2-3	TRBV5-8	CASSLAGRQGDTQYF
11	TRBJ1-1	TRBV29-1	CSVVPGTEAFF
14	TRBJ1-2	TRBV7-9	CASSPGQELYGYTF
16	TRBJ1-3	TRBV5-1	CASSFGAGVAGNTIYF
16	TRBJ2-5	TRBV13	CASSSKDRGLVETQYF
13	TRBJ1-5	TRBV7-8	CASSWAGGQPQHF
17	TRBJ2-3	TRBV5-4	CASSPRGGGIVTDTQYF
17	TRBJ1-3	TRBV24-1	CATSDLQIQGSGNTIYF
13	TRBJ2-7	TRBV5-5	CASSGWDSYEQYF
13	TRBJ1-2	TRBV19	CASSAQVIYGYTF
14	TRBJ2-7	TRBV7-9	CASSGNRGDYEQYF
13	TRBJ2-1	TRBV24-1	CATSEGTGGEQFF
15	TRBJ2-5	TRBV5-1	CASSRGTSGEETQYF
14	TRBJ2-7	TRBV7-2	CASSLVDSTYEQYF
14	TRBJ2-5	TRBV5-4	CASSQGQIQETQYF
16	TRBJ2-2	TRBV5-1	CASTALAGINTGELFF
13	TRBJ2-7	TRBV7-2	CASSTDRVGEQYF
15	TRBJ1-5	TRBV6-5	CASRVLTGGYQPQHF
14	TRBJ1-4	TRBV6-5	CASMDGGVHEKLFF
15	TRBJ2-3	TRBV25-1	CASSENIEGADTQYF
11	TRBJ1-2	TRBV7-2	CASSLRTAYTF
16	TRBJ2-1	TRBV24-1	CATSDEGSFAYNEQFF
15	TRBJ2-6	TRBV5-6	CASSPRGSGANVLTF
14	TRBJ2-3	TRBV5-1	CASRRGEVTDTQYF
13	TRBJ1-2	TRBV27	CASSLSTGDGYTF
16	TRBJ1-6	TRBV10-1	CASSEPRGGDNSPLHF